This record covers a single T cell receptor beta chain. TCRdb's table, derived via immunoSEQ multiplex PCR, lists solely in-frame clones and lacks some. The sample includes tens of thousands of clones, around 84% of them seen just once. The sample belongs to a study of cytomegalovirus exposure and HLA in healthy donors. Germline CDR1 is MNHNS and CDR2 is SASEGT. Trimming removed 8 bases at V and 7 bases at J, with 15 bases between. The CDR3 runs 12 residues. The source of this sequence is a man younger than 35 in good health and CMV-seropositive. Specimen: PBMCs. The chain links TRBV6-1 to TRBJ2-7; a possible D gene is TRBD2 (7 bases). The CDR3 DNA follows: TGTGCCAGCGCCTTAGGGGGGGGTGAGCAGTACGTC. Its translation: CASALGGGEQYV.